This T cell receptor beta chain stems from a study of T cells in Graves' hyperthyroidism and ophthalmopathy. Study background: Upon initial diagnosis and before any treatment, peripheral blood was collected.

The CDR3 contains 16 residues. Unmatched junction bases numbered 6, after V lost 3 bases and J lost 3 bases. Germline lookup yields CDR1 MGHRA and CDR2 YSYEKL. Not enrolled were patients with uncontrolled infection, other autoimmune disease, pregnancy or lactation. Over 8 ml fresh peripheral blood yielded the PBMCs. The source material, RNA transcripts, was used to amplify TCR beta CDR3 regions. HTBI primers were the set used in a first-round RT-PCR of the TCR CDR3. MiXCR, run by TCRdb on the multiplex PCR reads, gives a single entry per CDR3 protein. In the table there are more than 450,000 distinct CDR3 sequences, 15% to 20% of which are singletons. Of note for this clonotype: Its antigen is as yet unknown.

Study results and caveats: The majority of expanded thyroid clonotypes above 0.001 also appeared in blood.

The V and J genes are TRBV4-1 and TRBJ1-4, with 8 bases that match TRBD1. This receptor was taken from a man aged 35 to 55 with Graves' ophthalmopathy. Source material: blood. The CDR3 DNA reads TGCGCCAGCAGCCAGACAGGGGCAACAGCTAATGAAAAACTGTTTTTT. Translated: CASSQTGATANEKLFF.